This TCR beta chain was profiled in a study of OX40 agonist ivuxolimab in advanced cancers. Assay: immunoSEQ multiplex PCR; the TCRdb copy retains only in-frame clones and omits some. The data contain about 17,000 clones, 75% to 90% of them singletons. Per germline, CDR1 LGHNA and CDR2 YSLEER. The CDR3 has 16 amino acids. Between the trimmed V and J ends, which lost 4 bases and 3 bases, there was a span of 13 bases. This clone appeared a single time. Its antigen is not identified. General study results and limits: The authors also found low normalized T-cell clonal expansion in some nonresponders. Relatively little clonal expansion, among the lowest observed, appeared in partial responders at 0.1-3.0 mg/kg. Relative to CD4+, CD8+ T cells held more expanded clones on average.

The sequence came from an adult with an advanced solid tumor such as melanoma, head and neck, liver or kidney cancer. This specimen was CD4+ or CD8+ T cells sorted from blood, taken in a trial of the OX40 agonist ivuxolimab. V is TRBV4-3 and J is TRBJ2-6; the D call may be TRBD1 or TRBD2 (6 bases each). The CDR3 DNA reads as TGCGCCAGCAGCCCGGACGGGGGCTATGGGGCCAACGTCCTGACTTTC. As protein: CASSPDGGYGANVLTF.